Below, 18 T cell receptor beta chains from the same sample are listed, as sequenced in a study of blood T cell repertoires in COVID-19. Profiled with immunoSEQ multiplex PCR; TCRdb holds only in-frame clones, not every one. This sample yields around 190,000 clones, of which approximately 86% are seen a single time; about 9.7% belongs to the top ten. Sequenced: peripheral blood. Receptors originate from a man aged 45-60 years with active or convalescent COVID-19.

This chain joins TRBV3-1 (or the pseudogene TRBV3-2) and TRBJ1-5; D is unresolved. The CDR3 has 13 amino acids. V was pared by 0 bases and J by 6 bases, with 6 bases between. Germline loops: CDR1 LGHDT, CDR2 YNNKEL (reference sequence). The DNA for the CDR3 is TGTGCCAGCAGCCAAGAAGGACTTCAGCCCCAGCATTTT. It specifies CASSQEGLQPQHF.

The table lists this clone with many counts. V gene TRBV29-1 combines with J gene TRBJ2-2, with D unclear. The CDR3 is made up of 12 amino acids. The germline gives CDR1 SQVTM, CDR2 ANQGSEA. With 4 bases removed from V and 8 bases from J, the gap between germline ends came to 11 bases. The CDR3: CSVGLPAGELFF. CDR3 sequence (DNA): TGCAGCGTTGGACTTCCCGCAGGGGAGCTGTTTTTT.

The chain couples TRBV6-6 to TRBJ1-5, with a weak D call TRBD1 (5 bases). V lost 6 bases, J lost 6 bases, and 15 bases lay in between. This CDR3 spans 14 amino acids. In germline, CDR1 is MNHNY, CDR2 SVGAGI (reference sequence). In nucleotides, the CDR3 is TGTGCCAGCAGCCAGGGTAGTGGCGGTCAGCCCCAGCATTTT. This gives the protein CASSQGSGGQPQHF.

V gene TRBV3-1 (or the pseudogene TRBV3-2) combines with J gene TRBJ2-5; 15 nucleotides match TRBD2. Germline assignment: CDR1 LGHDT and CDR2 YNNKEL (reference sequence). The CDR3 loop spans 15 amino acids. The V gene end was trimmed by 4 bases and the J gene end by 11 bases; junction bases not matched to a gene: 8. The CDR3 bases are TGTGCCAGCAGCCCCGGGACTAGCGGGGGGTGGGGTCAGTACTTC. Its translation: CASSPGTSGGWGQYF.

V usage is TRBV10-3 and J usage is TRBJ2-3; 9 bases line up with TRBD1. This CDR3 has 17 amino acids. Germline V lookup: CDR1 ENHRY, CDR2 SYGVKD. The J segment lost 5 bases and the V segment lost 0 bases, leaving 9 bases of the junction unmatched. This CDR3 is CAISESYGTGKGDTQYF. The CDR3 DNA follows: TGTGCCATCAGTGAGTCGTATGGGACAGGGAAGGGAGATACGCAGTATTTT.

The chain couples TRBV28 to TRBJ2-5; 11 nucleotides line up with TRBD2. This CDR3 has 14 residues. The J segment lost 13 bases and the V segment lost 7 bases, leaving 14 bases of the junction unmatched. The germline gives CDR1 MDHEN, CDR2 SYDVKM. The CDR3 here is CASTSPSGGPKWYF. CDR3 DNA: TGTGCCAGCACCTCCCCTAGCGGGGGGCCTAAATGGTACTTC.

CDR3 protein: CSASLQGSSPLHF. DNA for the CDR3: TGCAGTGCTAGTTTACAGGGAAGTTCACCCCTCCACTTT. The chain is built from TRBV20-1 and TRBJ1-6; D possibly corresponds to TRBD1 (6 bases). CDR1 DFQATT and CDR2 SNEGSKA come from the germline V gene (reference sequence). The CDR3 is made up of 13 amino acids. Between the trimmed V and J ends, which lost 3 bases and 9 bases, there was a span of 12 bases.

The rearrangement links TRBV9 to TRBJ2-2, with D perhaps TRBD2 (7 bases). The germline V gene encodes CDR1 SGDLS and CDR2 YYNGEE. Trimming stripped 6 bases from V and 6 bases from J, with 21 bases between. This CDR3 contains 16 residues. CDR3 protein: CASTPSWGGLAGELFF. DNA of the CDR3: TGTGCCAGCACCCCCAGTTGGGGGGGCCTTGCCGGGGAGCTGTTTTTT.

The genes are TRBV19 and TRBJ1-1; D perhaps matches TRBD1 (5 bases). Per germline, CDR1 LNHDA and CDR2 SQIVND (reference sequence). The CDR3 has 13 residues. The V end lost 7 bases, the J end lost 4 bases, and 13 bases lay between the germline ends. DNA for the CDR3: TGTGCCAGTAAGGAGGGGTGGAGCACTGAAGCTTTCTTT. As protein: CASKEGWSTEAFF.

The chain combines TRBV4-1 with TRBJ1-2; the match to TRBD1 covers 7 bases. The length of the CDR3 is 14 residues. CDR1 is MGHRA, CDR2 YSYEKL, per germline. V lost 1 base to trimming and J lost 6 bases; unmatched junction nucleotides: 5. The CDR3 loop reads CASSQVSRGDGYTF. CDR3 nucleotides: TGCGCCAGCAGCCAAGTGAGCAGGGGGGATGGCTACACCTTC.

This clone appeared once. The rearrangement joins TRBV6-6 to TRBJ2-7; possibly TRBD2 for D (5 bases). This CDR3 comprises 15 residues. Germline loops: CDR1 MNHNY, CDR2 SVGAGI (reference sequence). V was clipped by 1 base and J by 5 bases, with 15 bases between them. The CDR3 bases are TGTGCCAGCAGTTACTGGAACATAGGGAGCAACGAGCAGTACTTC. It is translated as CASSYWNIGSNEQYF.

The chain recombines TRBV7-6 with TRBJ2-1; 11 bases are shared with TRBD1. The CDR3 contains 15 residues. Germline V gene lookup returns CDR1 SGHVS and CDR2 FNYEAQ. V was clipped by 4 bases and J by 10 bases; unmatched bases: 9. CDR3 DNA sequence: TGTGCCAGCAGCTACCCGGGACAGGGGGTTCGGGAGCAGTTCTTC. Amino acids: CASSYPGQGVREQFF.

This clone came up once. The chain carries TRBV7-9 and TRBJ2-5; 7 nucleotides line up with TRBD1. V gave up 6 bases and J gave up 5 bases; unmatched junction bases: 9. The CDR3 length is 14 residues. From germline, CDR1 is SEHNR and CDR2 FQNEAQ (reference sequence). This CDR3 reads CASSFSGGRETQYF. In DNA form, the CDR3 reads TGTGCCAGCAGTTTTTCAGGGGGACGGGAGACCCAGTACTTC.

V usage is TRBV5-1 and J usage is TRBJ2-2; TRBD1 is a possible D gene (5 bases). Germline loops: CDR1 SGHRS, CDR2 YFSETQ. V was cut by 1 base and J by 2 bases, with 9 bases left in between. This CDR3 has 15 amino acids. In DNA form, the CDR3 reads TGCGCCAGCAGCTTGTGGCAGGGAAACACCGGGGAGCTGTTTTTT. It is translated as CASSLWQGNTGELFF.

The V and J genes are TRBV30 and TRBJ2-1, with 7 bases aligning to TRBD2. The CDR3 has 16 amino acids. J gave up 0 bases and V 1 base, and 6 bases lay outside the gene matches. From germline, CDR1 is GTSNPN and CDR2 SVGIG (reference sequence). CDR3 amino acids: CAWSAPGTTSYNEQFF. In DNA, the CDR3 is TGTGCCTGGAGTGCTCCCGGGACTACCTCCTACAATGAGCAGTTCTTC.

J is TRBJ1-5 and V is TRBV19; D remains ambiguous. V lost 7 bases to trimming and J lost 0 bases, with 13 bases between them. The CDR3 runs to 15 residues. Germline V gene data show CDR1 as LNHDA and CDR2 as SQIVND (reference sequence). The CDR3 coding sequence is TGTGCCAGTATTCAGAACCACTATAGCAATCAGCCCCAGCATTTT. It yields the protein CASIQNHYSNQPQHF.

The chain recombines TRBV5-4 with TRBJ2-7; D remains ambiguous. Germline V gene data show CDR1 as SGHNT and CDR2 as YYREEE (reference sequence). This CDR3 is 15 amino acids long. V gave up 3 bases and J gave up 4 bases, with 17 bases separating them. CDR3 in amino acids: CASSSLVGSFYEQYF. CDR3 nucleotide sequence: TGTGCCAGCAGCTCGCTGGTGGGCTCGTTTTACGAGCAGTACTTC.

The chain uses TRBV9 and TRBJ1-3; D remains unclear. Looked up from germline, CDR1 is SGDLS and CDR2 is YYNGEE. The V and J ends lost 0 bases and 2 bases respectively, with 9 bases between them. CDR3 length: 15 amino acids. CDR3 region: CASSVVPTTGNTIYF. The CDR3 DNA reads as TGTGCCAGCAGCGTAGTCCCGACAACTGGAAACACCATATATTTT.